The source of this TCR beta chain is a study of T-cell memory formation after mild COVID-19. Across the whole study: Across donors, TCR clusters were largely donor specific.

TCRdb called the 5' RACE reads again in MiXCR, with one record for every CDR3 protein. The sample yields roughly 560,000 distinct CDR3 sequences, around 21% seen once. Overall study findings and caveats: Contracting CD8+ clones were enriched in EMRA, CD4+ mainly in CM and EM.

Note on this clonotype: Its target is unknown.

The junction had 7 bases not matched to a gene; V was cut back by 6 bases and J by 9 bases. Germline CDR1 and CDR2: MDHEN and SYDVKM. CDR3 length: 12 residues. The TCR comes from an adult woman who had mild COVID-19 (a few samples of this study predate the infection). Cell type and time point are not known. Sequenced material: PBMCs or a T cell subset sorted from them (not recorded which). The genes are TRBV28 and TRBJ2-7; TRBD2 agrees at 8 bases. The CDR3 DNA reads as TGTGCCAGCAGGTCTCTCCTAGCGGGGCAGTACTTC. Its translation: CASRSLLAGQYF. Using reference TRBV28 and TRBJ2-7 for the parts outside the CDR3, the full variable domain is DVKVTQSSRYLVKRTGEKVFLECVQDMDHENMFWYRQDPGLGLRLIYFSYDVKMKEKGDIPEGYSVSREKKERFSLILESASTNQTSMYLCASRSLLAGQYFGPGTRLTVT.